The rows below give T cell receptor beta chains drawn from one sample of a study of OX40 agonist ivuxolimab in advanced cancers. Clones were sequenced by immunoSEQ multiplex PCR, and TCRdb holds only the in-frame ones, with some missing. The table has 55,000 to 70,000 clones, 75% to 90% seen once. The input for sequencing was CD4+ or CD8+ T cells sorted from blood, taken in a trial of the OX40 agonist ivuxolimab. All receptors come from an adult with an advanced solid tumor such as melanoma, head and neck, liver or kidney cancer. CDR3s include the opening cysteine and the closing phenylalanine or tryptophan. Fields, in order: V gene, D gene, J gene, CDR3 length, clone size, CDR3 DNA, CDR3 protein. The D gene is left open where the match is weak. Part of the rows lack a size; the others show once, few, many or a class for expanded clones.

>TRBV18|NA|TRBJ1-4|14|NA
TGTGCCAGCACCGAGGGGGCAACTAATGAAAAACTGTTTTTT
CASTEGATNEKLFF
>TRBV2|TRBD1|TRBJ1-1|13|NA
TGTGCCAGCAGAAAGGACAGGGCCACTGAAGCTTTCTTT
CASRKDRATEAFF
>TRBV19|NA|TRBJ1-1|12|NA
TGTGCCAGTAGTATAGAGAACACTGAAGCTTTCTTT
CASSIENTEAFF
>TRBV5-4|NA|TRBJ2-1|13|NA
TGTGCCAGCAGCTTGGGCCCCGGCAATGAGCAGTTCTTC
CASSLGPGNEQFF
>TRBV28|NA|TRBJ1-5|13|NA
TGTGCCAGCAGTCCCCCCGACAGTCGGCCCCAGCATTTT
CASSPPDSRPQHF
>TRBV7-3|TRBD1|TRBJ1-6|16|NA
TGTGCCAGCAGCTTACCCGGGACAGTTAACAATTCACCCCTCCACTTT
CASSLPGTVNNSPLHF
>TRBV19|TRBD1|TRBJ2-3|17|NA
TGTGCCAGTAGTATAGCCCGGGGACAGAGGACCACAGATACGCAGTATTTT
CASSIARGQRTTDTQYF
>TRBV7-9|NA|TRBJ2-7|14|NA
TGTGCCAGCAGCTTAACGAGCGTATCCTACGAGCAGTACTTC
CASSLTSVSYEQYF
>TRBV10-3|TRBD2|TRBJ2-1|14|NA
TGTGCCAGTACCGGGACTAGAGACGATAATGAGCAGTTCTTC
CASTGTRDDNEQFF
>TRBV7-2|NA|TRBJ2-5|16|NA
TGTGCCAGCAGCCCAGCACGTGGAGGGGGAAGAAAGACCCAGTACTTC
CASSPARGGGRKTQYF
>TRBV5-5|NA|TRBJ2-7|15|NA
TGTGCCAGCAGCTTGGGTGGGACCCTTGCTGGCGAGCAGTACTTC
CASSLGGTLAGEQYF
>TRBV4-1|TRBD2|TRBJ2-3|17|NA
TGCGCCAGCAGCCTTTCACTTAGCGGGGGGGCCCCAGATACGCAGTATTTT
CASSLSLSGGAPDTQYF
>TRBV27|TRBD2|TRBJ2-5|15|NA
TGTGCCAGCAGTTTTAAACGGGGGGTCCAAGAGACCCAGTACTTC
CASSFKRGVQETQYF
>TRBV28|TRBD1|TRBJ2-5|14|NA
TGTGCCAGCTCTAGGACAGGGGGTTCGGAGACCCAGTACTTC
CASSRTGGSETQYF
>TRBV29-1|TRBD2|TRBJ2-7|14|NA
TGCAGCGTTCAGGTCAGCGGGAGTGTGGGCGAGCAGTACTTC
CSVQVSGSVGEQYF
>TRBV5-1|NA|TRBJ1-4|14|NA
TGCGCCAGCAGCCCGACAGGCAGGAGTGAAAAACTGTTTTTT
CASSPTGRSEKLFF
>TRBV7-2|TRBD2|TRBJ2-7|14|NA
TGTGCCAGCAGCCCTGTATCGGGAGGGTACGAGCAGTACTTC
CASSPVSGGYEQYF
>TRBV11-2|NA|TRBJ2-7|16|NA
TGTGCCAGCAGCCCAACGAGGGGGATAGCCACCTACGAGCAGTACTTC
CASSPTRGIATYEQYF
>TRBV27|TRBD2|TRBJ2-7|17|NA
TGTGCCAGCAGTTTATCTTATTGGACTAGCGGGATCTACGAGCAGTACTTC
CASSLSYWTSGIYEQYF
>TRBV28|NA|TRBJ2-5|12|NA
TGTGCCAGCAGCCCTCCAAAAGAGACCCAGTACTTC
CASSPPKETQYF
>TRBV6-1|NA|TRBJ2-5|11|NA
TGTGCCAGCAAGAACGAAGAGACCCAGTACTTC
CASKNEETQYF
>TRBV2|NA|TRBJ2-3|15|NA
TGTGCCAGCAAAATGGGGAGGACAAGCACAGATACGCAGTATTTT
CASKMGRTSTDTQYF
>TRBV28|NA|TRBJ2-5|17|once
TGTGCCAGCAATCACGGTCTAGTTGCAGGGCTCCGAGAGACCCAGTACTTC
CASNHGLVAGLRETQYF
>TRBV6-5|NA|TRBJ2-7|14|NA
TGTGCCAGCAGCCGACAGAGAAGCTCCTACGAGCAGTACTTC
CASSRQRSSYEQYF
>TRBV10-3|TRBD2|TRBJ2-7|13|once
TGTGCCATCAGGTCTAGCGGGAGGGACGAGCAGTACTTC
CAIRSSGRDEQYF
>TRBV7-9|TRBD2|TRBJ2-3|17|NA
TGTGCCAGCAGCCCCGGGACTAGCGGTGCTAGTACAGATACGCAGTATTTT
CASSPGTSGASTDTQYF
>TRBV9|NA|TRBJ2-7|14|NA
TGTGCCAGCAGCCCGGGACTCCGATCCTACGAGCAGTACTTC
CASSPGLRSYEQYF
>TRBV18|TRBD1|TRBJ1-6|16|NA
TGTGCCAGCTCACCGCCGACAGGGACGCGTAATTCACCCCTCCACTTT
CASSPPTGTRNSPLHF
>TRBV4-2|TRBD2|TRBJ2-3|16|NA
TGTGCCAGCAGCCAAGACCCTAGCGGGGGGGCAGATACGCAGTATTTT
CASSQDPSGGADTQYF
>TRBV29-1|NA|TRBJ1-2|15|NA
TGCAGCGTTGAAGGGGTTTTTAGGGGGAGTGGGGGCTACACCTTC
CSVEGVFRGSGGYTF
>TRBV5-5|NA|TRBJ1-1|12|NA
TGTGCCAGCAGCTTCAGGGGAAGGGAAGCTTTCTTT
CASSFRGREAFF
>TRBV5-1|TRBD2|TRBJ2-3|14|NA
TGCGCCAGCAGCGGACTAGCGGGCACAGATACGCAGTATTTT
CASSGLAGTDTQYF
>TRBV7-8|TRBD2|TRBJ2-7|17|once
TGTGCCAGCAGCTTAGATCTCGGGGGGAGTCAATCCTACGAGCAGTACTTC
CASSLDLGGSQSYEQYF
>TRBV9|TRBD2|TRBJ2-2|17|NA
TGTGCCAGCAGCGGAACCGGGGGGACCGCGAACACCGGGGAGCTGTTTTTT
CASSGTGGTANTGELFF
>TRBV4-3|TRBD1|TRBJ2-7|15|NA
TGCGCCAGCAGCCAACAGACAGGGGATGGATACGAGCAGTACTTC
CASSQQTGDGYEQYF
>TRBV10-3|TRBD1|TRBJ1-1|13|NA
TGTGCCACCGGGACAGGGGTGGACACTGAAGCTTTCTTT
CATGTGVDTEAFF
>TRBV5-1|NA|TRBJ2-7|13|NA
TGCGCCAGCAGCTTGGGCAGGACCTACGAGCAGTACTTC
CASSLGRTYEQYF
>TRBV30|TRBD1|TRBJ2-7|13|NA
TGTGCCTGGAGTCTGTCAGGGGGTGCCGAGCAGTACTTC
CAWSLSGGAEQYF
>TRBV18|TRBD1|TRBJ1-3|17|NA
TGTGCCAGCTCACCGATAAGACCGGGACAGGGAGGAAACACCATATATTTT
CASSPIRPGQGGNTIYF
>TRBV5-1|NA|TRBJ2-5|13|NA
TGCGCCAGCAGCAAGACAGATCAAGAGACCCAGTACTTC
CASSKTDQETQYF
>TRBV5-1|TRBD1|TRBJ1-4|15|NA
TGCGCCAGCAGCGAGGGACAGCCAGGGGGTGAAAAACTGTTTTTT
CASSEGQPGGEKLFF